The source of this TCR beta chain is a study of T cell changes during pregnancy in multiple sclerosis. Germline CDR1 SGHTA, CDR2 FQGTGA. Deletions cut 5 bases from V and 2 bases from J, with 15 bases between. The CDR3 loop spans 15 amino acids. Clones were sequenced by immunoSEQ multiplex PCR, and TCRdb holds only the in-frame ones, with some missing. In the table there are about 100,000 clones, roughly 92% of which are singletons. This chain joins TRBV7-3 and TRBJ2-5; TRBD2 might be the D (7 bases). Source: peripheral blood, taken in the second trimester of pregnancy. The clonotype originates from a female donor with multiple sclerosis, enrolled in a pregnancy study. DNA for the CDR3: TGTGCCAGCAGCCGCAATGGGGGGGCACAAGAGACCCAGTACTTC. This encodes CASSRNGGAQETQYF.